Listed below are T cell receptor beta chains from one sample, sequenced in a study of blood T cell repertoires in COVID-19. Some clones are missing from TCRdb's copy, which holds only in-frame ones; the method was immunoSEQ multiplex PCR. The sample holds a few hundred thousand clones, around 89% seen once. Material for sequencing was PBMCs or T cells enriched from blood (not recorded which). These receptors originate from a man aged 25-45 years who had recovered from COVID-19. The CDR3 runs from the conserved cysteine through the conserved F or W. The D gene is left open where the match is weak. The listing skips clone size in some rows; elsewhere it reads once, few, many or a size class.

D gene: TRBD2; V gene: TRBV16; CDR3 length: 16; J gene: TRBJ2-5; clone size: NA; CDR3 DNA: TGTGCCAGCAGCCAATCGATTGTAGCGGGAAAAGAGACCCAGTACTTC; CDR3 protein: CASSQSIVAGKETQYF
D gene: NA; V gene: TRBV5-4; CDR3 length: 17; J gene: TRBJ1-2; clone size: NA; CDR3 DNA: TGTGCCAGCAGCCGAAAAGTTGCAGGGAACCCTCTCTATGGCTACACCTTC; CDR3 protein: CASSRKVAGNPLYGYTF
D gene: NA; V gene: TRBV4-3; CDR3 length: 15; J gene: TRBJ1-1; clone size: NA; CDR3 DNA: TGCGCCAGCAGCCAGGAACTCCCCGGGGGGACTGAAGCTTTCTTT; CDR3 protein: CASSQELPGGTEAFF
D gene: NA; V gene: TRBV6-5; CDR3 length: 15; J gene: TRBJ2-3; clone size: NA; CDR3 DNA: TGTGCCAGCAGTTATGCGAGCGGGAGCACAGATACGCAGTATTTT; CDR3 protein: CASSYASGSTDTQYF
D gene: NA; V gene: TRBV19; CDR3 length: 14; J gene: TRBJ2-4; clone size: NA; CDR3 DNA: TGTGCCAGTAGTTCCGGTCTAGCCAAAAACATTCAGTACTTC; CDR3 protein: CASSSGLAKNIQYF
D gene: TRBD2; V gene: TRBV30; CDR3 length: 16; J gene: TRBJ2-1; clone size: NA; CDR3 DNA: TGTGCCTGGAGTGTACCGGCTAGCGGGAGGGCCAATGAGCAGTTCTTC; CDR3 protein: CAWSVPASGRANEQFF
D gene: NA; V gene: TRBV29-1; CDR3 length: 11; J gene: TRBJ1-2; clone size: NA; CDR3 DNA: TGCAGCGTTGGTACAGACTATGGCTACACCTTC; CDR3 protein: CSVGTDYGYTF
D gene: NA; V gene: TRBV6-2/TRBV6-3; CDR3 length: 11; J gene: TRBJ1-2; clone size: NA; CDR3 DNA: TGTGCCAGCAGTCCCCCCCCGGGCTACACCTTC; CDR3 protein: CASSPPPGYTF
D gene: NA; V gene: TRBV11-2; CDR3 length: 14; J gene: TRBJ2-7; clone size: NA; CDR3 DNA: TGTGCCAGCAGCTTAGACAGGGGTAGCTACGAGCAGTACTTC; CDR3 protein: CASSLDRGSYEQYF
D gene: TRBD1; V gene: TRBV15; CDR3 length: 17; J gene: TRBJ1-5; clone size: few; CDR3 DNA: TGTGCCACCAGCCTCGAGTTGACCGGGGACAGAAATCAGCCCCAGCATTTT; CDR3 protein: CATSLELTGDRNQPQHF
D gene: NA; V gene: TRBV19; CDR3 length: 15; J gene: TRBJ1-6; clone size: few; CDR3 DNA: TGTGCCAGTAGTATGCAGGGATCCTATAATTCACCCCTCCACTTT; CDR3 protein: CASSMQGSYNSPLHF
D gene: NA; V gene: TRBV7-8; CDR3 length: 12; J gene: TRBJ1-6; clone size: NA; CDR3 DNA: TGTGCCAGCAGCTTAAATAGAACACCCCTCCACTTT; CDR3 protein: CASSLNRTPLHF
D gene: NA; V gene: TRBV19; CDR3 length: 12; J gene: TRBJ2-5; clone size: NA; CDR3 DNA: TGTGCCAGTATTGGGCCTAAAGAGACCCAGTACTTC; CDR3 protein: CASIGPKETQYF
D gene: NA; V gene: TRBV19; CDR3 length: 16; J gene: TRBJ2-7; clone size: NA; CDR3 DNA: TGTGCCAGTAGTATACTTCGGAAGGACTGCTCCTACGAGCAGTACTTC; CDR3 protein: CASSILRKDCSYEQYF
D gene: TRBD1; V gene: TRBV2; CDR3 length: 15; J gene: TRBJ1-4; clone size: NA; CDR3 DNA: TGTGCCAGCAGCGACCGGGACAGGGTGAATGAAAAACTGTTTTTT; CDR3 protein: CASSDRDRVNEKLFF
D gene: TRBD1; V gene: TRBV30; CDR3 length: 15; J gene: TRBJ1-4; clone size: NA; CDR3 DNA: TGTGCCTGGAGTAAAGGGGGACAGGGAGGTGAAAAACTGTTTTTT; CDR3 protein: CAWSKGGQGGEKLFF
D gene: NA; V gene: TRBV4-3; CDR3 length: 15; J gene: TRBJ1-1; clone size: NA; CDR3 DNA: TGCGCCAGCAGCCAAGCCTGGCAGGGGAACACTGAAGCTTTCTTT; CDR3 protein: CASSQAWQGNTEAFF
D gene: NA; V gene: TRBV2; CDR3 length: 15; J gene: TRBJ2-3; clone size: NA; CDR3 DNA: TGTGCCAGCAGTGAAGCCGAGCGGGGCACAGATACGCAGTATTTT; CDR3 protein: CASSEAERGTDTQYF
D gene: TRBD1; V gene: TRBV4-3; CDR3 length: 14; J gene: TRBJ1-6; clone size: NA; CDR3 DNA: TGCGCCAGCAGCCAAACAGGGGGTAATTCACCCCTCCACTTT; CDR3 protein: CASSQTGGNSPLHF
D gene: TRBD1; V gene: TRBV9; CDR3 length: 15; J gene: TRBJ2-2; clone size: NA; CDR3 DNA: TGTGCCAGCAGCGGTGGGACAGGGGGCTACGGGGAGCTGTTTTTT; CDR3 protein: CASSGGTGGYGELFF
D gene: TRBD2; V gene: TRBV10-3; CDR3 length: 21; J gene: TRBJ2-1; clone size: NA; CDR3 DNA: TGTGCCATCAGTCTCCACAATCGGACTAGCGGGAGAAGGGTCTCCTACAATGAGCAGTTCTTC; CDR3 protein: CAISLHNRTSGRRVSYNEQFF
D gene: TRBD1; V gene: TRBV19; CDR3 length: 15; J gene: TRBJ2-1; clone size: NA; CDR3 DNA: TGTGCCAGTAGTAGCAGACAGGGGCTCTACAATGAGCAGTTCTTC; CDR3 protein: CASSSRQGLYNEQFF
D gene: NA; V gene: TRBV6-5; CDR3 length: 14; J gene: TRBJ1-2; clone size: NA; CDR3 DNA: TGTGCCAGCAGTTACACACGGGGAGGTGGTGGCTACACCTTC; CDR3 protein: CASSYTRGGGGYTF
D gene: NA; V gene: TRBV19; CDR3 length: 16; J gene: TRBJ1-3; clone size: NA; CDR3 DNA: TGTGCCAGTAGTATAGGATATCTGGGCGCTGGAAACACCATATATTTT; CDR3 protein: CASSIGYLGAGNTIYF
D gene: NA; V gene: TRBV19; CDR3 length: 13; J gene: TRBJ1-5; clone size: NA; CDR3 DNA: TGTGCCAGTAGTATTAGCCTCGGGCAGCCCCAGCATTTT; CDR3 protein: CASSISLGQPQHF
D gene: TRBD1; V gene: TRBV6-5; CDR3 length: 15; J gene: TRBJ2-5; clone size: NA; CDR3 DNA: TGTGCCAGCAGTTACACGGACAGGCTGGGGGAGACCCAGTACTTC; CDR3 protein: CASSYTDRLGETQYF
D gene: NA; V gene: TRBV9; CDR3 length: 17; J gene: TRBJ1-4; clone size: NA; CDR3 DNA: TGTGCCAGCAGCGTAGCCGTGGGCTCGGCCGGGATAGAAAAACTGTTTTTT; CDR3 protein: CASSVAVGSAGIEKLFF
D gene: TRBD1; V gene: TRBV28; CDR3 length: 15; J gene: TRBJ1-4; clone size: NA; CDR3 DNA: TGTGCCAGCAGTTCATACAGGGGGCAGTCTGAAAAACTGTTTTTT; CDR3 protein: CASSSYRGQSEKLFF
D gene: NA; V gene: TRBV7-2; CDR3 length: 17; J gene: TRBJ2-2; clone size: NA; CDR3 DNA: TGTGCCAGCAGCTTAGCGGTGCGGGCCCGTAACACCGGGGAGCTGTTTTTT; CDR3 protein: CASSLAVRARNTGELFF
D gene: TRBD1; V gene: TRBV2; CDR3 length: 14; J gene: TRBJ2-3; clone size: NA; CDR3 DNA: TGTGCCAGCTCACCGGGACAGGGAACAGATACGCAGTATTTT; CDR3 protein: CASSPGQGTDTQYF
D gene: NA; V gene: TRBV11-3; CDR3 length: 14; J gene: TRBJ2-1; clone size: once; CDR3 DNA: TGTGCCAGCAGCTTAGGGGTAGAGCGTAATGAGCAGTTCTTC; CDR3 protein: CASSLGVERNEQFF
D gene: NA; V gene: TRBV6-5; CDR3 length: 14; J gene: TRBJ2-5; clone size: NA; CDR3 DNA: TGTGCCAGCAGCTACGGGACATTCCAAGAGACCCAGTACTTC; CDR3 protein: CASSYGTFQETQYF